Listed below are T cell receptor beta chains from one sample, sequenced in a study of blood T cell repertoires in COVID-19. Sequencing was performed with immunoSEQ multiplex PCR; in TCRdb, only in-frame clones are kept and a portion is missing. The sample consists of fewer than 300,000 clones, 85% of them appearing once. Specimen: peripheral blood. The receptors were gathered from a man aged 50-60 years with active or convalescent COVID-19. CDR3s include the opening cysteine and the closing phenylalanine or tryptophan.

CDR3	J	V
CASSSPSGTGDMNTEAFF	TRBJ1-1	TRBV7-3
CASSQGRGSTDTQYF	TRBJ2-3	TRBV4-2
CASSVATGASGNTIYF	TRBJ1-3	TRBV9
CASSPGHSNQPQHF	TRBJ1-5	TRBV19
CASSQRPQAGNTIYF	TRBJ1-3	TRBV3-1/TRBV3-2
CASSLAVSLNTEAFF	TRBJ1-1	TRBV7-2
CASIPGQTNEKLFF	TRBJ1-4	TRBV6-5
CASSVVPVAGGGETQYF	TRBJ2-5	TRBV9
CASSPVSGPYTNTGELFF	TRBJ2-2	TRBV18
CATPGTGQRNSPLHF	TRBJ1-6	TRBV2
CASSQGWDRRGQPQHF	TRBJ1-5	TRBV4-2
CASSLDGRATETQYF	TRBJ2-5	TRBV7-7
CSASGLAGQNEQFF	TRBJ2-1	TRBV20-1
CATSTGGDEQYF	TRBJ2-7	TRBV15
CATSRDRPVRGETQYF	TRBJ2-5	TRBV15
CASRTGTGVYEQYF	TRBJ2-7	TRBV6-5
CASSGGHLDARDTQYF	TRBJ2-3	TRBV9
CATSDLVWSTIYF	TRBJ1-3	TRBV24-1
CASSKAPSGDTYNEQFF	TRBJ2-1	TRBV21-1
CASRHRDQPQHF	TRBJ1-5	TRBV19
CASSLNGGRLDGYTF	TRBJ1-2	TRBV7-3
CASSLNRTGSYEQYF	TRBJ2-7	TRBV7-9
CASTPYTVGYSNTGELFF	TRBJ2-2	TRBV27
CASSQRGTNFNYGYTF	TRBJ1-2	TRBV28
CASSDPAIAGGRGDTQYF	TRBJ2-3	TRBV10-1
CSVEGVAGENNEQFF	TRBJ2-1	TRBV29-1
CASSLPFLGPDSGANVLTF	TRBJ2-6	TRBV7-9
CASSRGTGDEKLFF	TRBJ1-4	TRBV18
CASSPSSGDKGQPQHF	TRBJ1-5	TRBV27
CASSPPVRGENTEAFF	TRBJ1-1	TRBV7-9
CASSQGSGIYF	TRBJ1-3	TRBV3-1/TRBV3-2
CASSDQSGRGTDTQYF	TRBJ2-3	TRBV25-1
CATSDPGHISYNEQFF	TRBJ2-1	TRBV24-1
CASSPPRTRPANTGELFF	TRBJ2-2	TRBV18
CASSYSGAWGGYTF	TRBJ1-2	TRBV6-5
CASSLAPSRLASYNEQFF	TRBJ2-1	TRBV7-6
CASAWASGREETQYF	TRBJ2-5	TRBV9
CASSEGQGTLQETQYF	TRBJ2-5	TRBV25-1
CASSSRAGGALYEQYF	TRBJ2-7	TRBV28
CSVEMGRGTEAFF	TRBJ1-1	TRBV29-1
CASSQAASGRAAYNEQFF	TRBJ2-1	TRBV4-2
CASSAGTGVSANYGYTF	TRBJ1-2	TRBV28
CASSSRAAGTSGNTGELFF	TRBJ2-2	TRBV5-1
CASSFFLFTDTQYF	TRBJ2-3	TRBV7-2
CAISDTPGQGDGYTF	TRBJ1-2	TRBV10-3
CASSRGYGTEAFF	TRBJ1-1	TRBV11-3
CASSLVAGGPKETQYF	TRBJ2-5	TRBV7-9
CATKIGGGNQPQHF	TRBJ1-5	TRBV6-5
CASSLGDRGREDTQYF	TRBJ2-3	TRBV5-4
CSVDKFRGQEYNEQFF	TRBJ2-1	TRBV29-1
CASSEFGDRTYEQYF	TRBJ2-7	TRBV25-1
CASSQGTSGIYEQFF	TRBJ2-1	TRBV3-1/TRBV3-2
CASSPLRASGNTGELFF	TRBJ2-2	TRBV9
CASRQREDSYEQYF	TRBJ2-7	TRBV5-4
CASSPQDRGNIQYF	TRBJ2-4	TRBV18
CASSKQGGEAFF	TRBJ1-1	TRBV13
CASSATGQGGTGELFF	TRBJ2-2	TRBV5-6
CASIEGGQRAFF	TRBJ1-1	TRBV12-3/TRBV12-4
CASSLRLAGEVNEQFF	TRBJ2-1	TRBV3-1/TRBV3-2
CASSRDSGANVLTF	TRBJ2-6	TRBV2